Below are 18 T cell receptor beta chains sequenced from a single sample in a study of T cells in tuberculosis (dated by TCRdb to the late 2010s). The library was prepared using the immunoSEQ multiplex PCR assay. TCRdb retrieved this table from immuneACCESS and kept in-frame rearrangements only. Not all clones are present; in checked studies, unresolved V genes account for under half, and no reason is known for the remainder. This sample has about 30,000 clones in its table, and about 90% of those were observed once. The ten most abundant clones make up about 6.8% of the sample. The meaning of the sample's time point label: new active TB diagnosis, blood taken before or within 7 days of starting treatment. Sequences were derived from PBMCs, sampled at tuberculosis diagnosis. The origin of the receptors is an adult with tuberculosis.

J is TRBJ2-7 and V is TRBV1; TRBD2, as called in the table, went unchecked against the DNA. TRBV1 is listed as a pseudogene. This CDR3 is 13 amino acids long. CDR3: CTSSPPTRAEQYF. Written as DNA, the CDR3 is TGCACCAGCAGCCCACCGACGAGGGCCGAGCAGTACTTC.

This chain connects TRBV19 to TRBJ2-3; perhaps TRBD2 as D (5 bases). V was shortened by 5 bases and J by 6 bases, with 12 bases between the two germline ends. Germline V gene sequence: CDR1 LNHDA, CDR2 SQIVND (reference sequence). The CDR3 extends over 13 amino acids. CDR3: CASSEGSLDTQYF. Written as DNA, the CDR3 is TGTGCCAGTAGTGAGGGATCTCTGGATACGCAGTATTTT.

The chain uses TRBV19 and TRBJ1-6; 7 bases map to TRBD1. The germline CDR1 and CDR2 sequences are LNHDA and SQIVND (reference sequence). The ends lost 5 bases at V and 7 bases at J; junction bases unmatched: 17. The CDR3 runs to 18 residues. For the CDR3, the DNA is TGTGCCAGTAGTGTTCGACAGGGCGCGAGCTCCAACAATTCACCCCTCCACTTT. Amino acid sequence: CASSVRQGASSNNSPLHF.

V usage is TRBV5-1 and J usage is TRBJ2-7, with TRBD2 matching 8 bases. With V trimmed by 6 bases and J by 3 bases, 5 bases remained unmatched. This CDR3 comprises 13 residues. Looked up from germline, CDR1 is SGHRS and CDR2 is YFSETQ. In DNA form, the CDR3 reads TGCGCCAGCACCCCGGGGGGGTACTACGAGCAGTACTTC. This sequence encodes CASTPGGYYEQYF.

J is TRBJ2-7 and V is TRBV28; 12 bases align to TRBD2. CDR1 is MDHEN and CDR2 is SYDVKM in the germline V gene. V dropped 5 bases and J dropped 2; count of bases not matched to a gene: 4. The CDR3 length is 15 residues. The CDR3 bases are TGTGCCAGCAGTCCTCTAGCGGGAGGGCCCTACGAGCAGTACTTC. It codes for CASSPLAGGPYEQYF. The full variable domain, in which reference TRBV28 and TRBJ2-7 provide the parts outside the CDR3, is DVKVTQSSRYLVKRTGEKVFLECVQDMDHENMFWYRQDPGLGLRLIYFSYDVKMKEKGDIPEGYSVSREKKERFSLILESASTNQTSMYLCASSPLAGGPYEQYFGPGTRLTVT.

The chain employs TRBV7-3 and TRBJ2-1; 10 bases are shared with TRBD2. The germline CDR1 and CDR2 sequences are SGHTA and FQGTGA. This CDR3 contains 15 residues. With 5 bases clipped from V and 13 bases from J, the junction kept 14 bases outside the gene matches. The CDR3 region has the DNA TGTGCCAGCAGCCAACCCCGATGGAGCGGGAGGGCCCAGTTCTTC. It yields the protein CASSQPRWSGRAQFF.

V gene TRBV5-4 combines with J gene TRBJ2-5; D call uncertain. Germline assignment: CDR1 SGHNT and CDR2 YYREEE (reference sequence). V shed 0 bases and J shed 5 bases, with 14 bases lying between them. There are 15 residues in the CDR3. The DNA of the CDR3 is TGTGCCAGCAGCTTGGCCGCCTCCCTCGGGGAGACCCAGTACTTC. This encodes CASSLAASLGETQYF.

This rearrangement joins TRBV7-3 to TRBJ2-3, with TRBD1 matching over 11 bases. After removal of 5 bases from V and 5 bases from J, the junction contained 3 bases not matched to a gene. This CDR3 has 14 amino acids. Germline V gene lookup returns CDR1 SGHTA and CDR2 FQGTGA. The CDR3 nucleotides read TGTGCCAGCAGCCACGGGACAGGGGGAGATACGCAGTATTTT. It specifies CASSHGTGGDTQYF.

The J gene is TRBJ1-2, the V gene TRBV4-1, with D possibly TRBD1 on 5 matching bases. The germline gives CDR1 MGHRA, CDR2 YSYEKL. This CDR3 has 14 residues. Trimming shortened V by 3 bases and J by 7 bases, and 15 bases separated the two germline ends. CDR3 sequence reads: CASSHPTVFPGYTF. The CDR3 DNA sequence: TGCGCCAGCAGCCACCCGACAGTTTTTCCTGGCTACACCTTC.

The chain has TRBV5-6 and TRBJ2-3; TRBD1 is a possible D gene (5 bases). The CDR3 is 15 residues long. The germline V and J ends were trimmed by 0 bases and 0 bases, with 8 bases remaining between them. Germline CDR1 reads SGHDT; CDR2 reads YYEEEE. CDR3 bases: TGTGCCAGCAGCTTGGGACGGACAAGCACAGATACGCAGTATTTT. As protein: CASSLGRTSTDTQYF.

The chain is built from TRBV5-6 and TRBJ2-4; D gene ambiguous. In germline, CDR1 is SGHDT, CDR2 YYEEEE. The V end was cut by 0 bases, the J end by 0 bases, with 4 bases between. The CDR3 extends over 14 amino acids. The CDR3 DNA is TGTGCCAGCAGCTTGGGGAGAGCCAAAAACATTCAGTACTTC. Translated, it gives CASSLGRAKNIQYF.

Only one count was recorded for this clone. The chain carries TRBV7-8 and TRBJ2-7; 12 bases agree with TRBD2. This CDR3 is 16 amino acids long. The J segment lost 5 bases and the V segment lost 2 bases, leaving 7 bases of the junction unmatched. Germline V gene lookup returns CDR1 SGHVS and CDR2 FQNEAQ. The CDR3 is CASSLLAGGPSNEQYF. As DNA, the CDR3 is TGTGCCAGCAGCTTACTAGCGGGAGGGCCATCTAACGAGCAGTACTTC.

The chain employs TRBV28 and TRBJ1-2, with D perhaps matching TRBD1 (6 bases). Germline V gene lookup returns CDR1 MDHEN and CDR2 SYDVKM. The ends were cut back, 5 bases at V and 2 bases at J, with 9 bases in the middle. The CDR3 spans 13 residues. In nucleotides, the CDR3 is TGTGCCAGCAGTACGGGACAAAACTATGGCTACACCTTC. Translation gives CASSTGQNYGYTF.

The gene calls are TRBV11-2 and TRBJ2-1, with 12 bases lining up with TRBD2. CDR1 SGHAT and CDR2 FQNNGV come from the germline V gene. This CDR3 comprises 16 residues. V gave up 6 bases and J gave up 1 base; unmatched junction bases: 4. The CDR3 loop reads CASRRTSGNSYNEQFF. CDR3 in DNA: TGTGCCAGCAGACGGACTAGCGGGAATTCCTACAATGAGCAGTTCTTC.

The CDR3 here is CASGFGDRGADTQYF. The CDR3 DNA follows: TGTGCTAGTGGTTTTGGGGACAGGGGCGCAGATACGCAGTATTTT. This chain links TRBV12-5 with TRBJ2-3; 10 positions match TRBD1. The CDR3 is 15 residues long. CDR1 is LGHNT and CDR2 is FRNRAP in the germline V gene. Trimming took 3 bases from V and 4 from J; bases not matched to a gene: 4.

This clone was recorded a few times. Germline and junction disagree at one end, which may indicate a read error. The chain couples TRBV7-9 to TRBJ2-7; no clear D. The germline V gene has CDR1 SEHNR and CDR2 FQNEAQ (reference sequence). This CDR3 has 9 residues. The DNA for the CDR3 is TGTGCCAGCAGCTTAGATGTCAACTTC. It is translated as CASSLDVNF.

This chain links TRBV6-7 with TRBJ1-2; 7 nucleotides match TRBD1. TRBV6-7 has ORF status, its function being uncertain. J gave up 5 bases and V 7 bases, and 10 bases lay outside the gene matches. The CDR3 covers 14 residues. CDR3 residues: CASTRTGRDYGYTF. The CDR3 DNA sequence: TGTGCCAGCACGAGGACAGGTCGAGATTATGGCTACACCTTC.

The chain joins TRBV6-5 to TRBJ1-1, with D possibly TRBD1 on 5 matching bases. CDR1 is MNHEY and CDR2 is SVGAGI in the germline V gene. This CDR3 is built from 13 residues. With 9 bases removed from V and 2 bases from J, the gap between germline ends came to 13 bases. DNA of the CDR3: TGTGCCAGTATCCCCGGGGGAAACACTGAAGCTTTCTTT. Translated: CASIPGGNTEAFF.